This T cell receptor (beta chain) was sequenced during a study of a mutant IDH1 vaccine in newly diagnosed glioma. About the research overall: The treated population exhibited a male proportion of roughly 60%, a female proportion of roughly 40%, and a mean age of about 40 years. Whole-study results and caveats: Alterations occurring in top peripheral T cell clonotypes seemed unrelated to pseudoprogression.

Documented time point: week 11, during vaccination. Vaccination used 300 ug of mutant IDH1 20-mer peptide per dose, with topical imiquimod. Profiling relied on immunoSEQ multiplex PCR, and the TCRdb table lists in-frame clones only, not all of them. Of roughly 57,000 clones detected, about nine tenths appear once; the ten largest clones hold more than 1.5%. Comment on this clone: Antigen unknown.

V was shortened by 1 base and J by 5 bases, with 17 bases between the two germline ends. Germline-derived CDR1 and CDR2 are SEHNR and FQNEAQ (reference sequence). The CDR3 extends over 16 amino acids. The starting material was PBMCs, obtained from a glioma patient whose treatment included an IDH1 peptide vaccine. The TCR comes from a man in his forties with glioma. The J gene is TRBJ2-5, the V gene TRBV7-9; weak D call: TRBD2 (5 bases). CDR3 protein: CASSLGPLGGGETQYF. The CDR3 bases are TGTGCCAGCAGCTTAGGTCCCCTTGGAGGAGGTGAGACCCAGTACTTC.